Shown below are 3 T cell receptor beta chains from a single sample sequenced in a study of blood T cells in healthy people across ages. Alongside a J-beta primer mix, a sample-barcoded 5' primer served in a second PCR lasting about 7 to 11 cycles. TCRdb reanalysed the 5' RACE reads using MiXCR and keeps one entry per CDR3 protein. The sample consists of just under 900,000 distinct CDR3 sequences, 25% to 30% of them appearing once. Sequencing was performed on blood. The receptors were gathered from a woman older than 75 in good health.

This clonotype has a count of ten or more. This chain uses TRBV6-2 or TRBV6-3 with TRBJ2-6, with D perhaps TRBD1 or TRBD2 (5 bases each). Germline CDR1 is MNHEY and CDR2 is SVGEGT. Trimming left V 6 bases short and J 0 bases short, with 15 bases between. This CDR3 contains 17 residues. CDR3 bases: TGTGCCAGCAGCGACTGGGGACGTAGCTCTGGGGCCAACGTCCTGACTTTC. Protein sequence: CASSDWGRSSGANVLTF.

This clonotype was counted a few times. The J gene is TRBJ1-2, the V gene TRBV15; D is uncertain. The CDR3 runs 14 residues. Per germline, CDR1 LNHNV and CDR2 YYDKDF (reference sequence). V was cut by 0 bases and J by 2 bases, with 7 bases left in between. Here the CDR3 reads CATSRDKGNYGYTF. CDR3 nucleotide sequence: TGTGCCACCAGCAGAGATAAAGGAAACTATGGCTACACCTTC. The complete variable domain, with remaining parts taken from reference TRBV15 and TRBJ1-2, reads DAMVIQNPRYQVTQFGKPVTLSCSQTLNHNVMYWYQQKSSQAPKLLFHYYDKDFNNEADTPDNFQSRRPNTSFCFLDIRSPGLGDTAMYLCATSRDKGNYGYTFGSGTRLTVV.

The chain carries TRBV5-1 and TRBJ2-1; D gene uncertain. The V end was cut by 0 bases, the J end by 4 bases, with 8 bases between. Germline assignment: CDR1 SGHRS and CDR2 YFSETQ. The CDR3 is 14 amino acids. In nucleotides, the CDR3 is TGCGCCAGCAGCTTGGTTTCTAGATACAATGAGCAGTTCTTC. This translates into CASSLVSRYNEQFF.